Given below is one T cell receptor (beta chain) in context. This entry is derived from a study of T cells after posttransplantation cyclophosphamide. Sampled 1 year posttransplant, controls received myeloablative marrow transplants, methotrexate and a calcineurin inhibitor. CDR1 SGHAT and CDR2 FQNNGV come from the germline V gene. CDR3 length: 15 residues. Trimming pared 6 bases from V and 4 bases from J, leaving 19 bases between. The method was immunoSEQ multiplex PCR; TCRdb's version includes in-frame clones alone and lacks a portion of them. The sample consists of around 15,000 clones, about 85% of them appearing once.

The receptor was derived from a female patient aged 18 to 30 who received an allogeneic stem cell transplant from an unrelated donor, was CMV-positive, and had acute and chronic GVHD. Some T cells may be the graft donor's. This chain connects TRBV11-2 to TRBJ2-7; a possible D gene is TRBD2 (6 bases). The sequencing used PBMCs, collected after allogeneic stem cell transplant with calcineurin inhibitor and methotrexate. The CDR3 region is CASSFSGGRAYEQYF. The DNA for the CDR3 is TGTGCCAGCAGTTTTAGCGGAGGTCGGGCGTACGAGCAGTACTTC.